This paragraph reports one T cell receptor (beta chain). The antigen is unknown. The source of the sample is a study of CD8 T cells in ankylosing spondylitis. V was clipped by 0 bases and J by 3 bases, with 9 bases between them. There are 14 residues in the CDR3. CDR1 and CDR2 (germline): SGDLS, YYNGEE. Regarding the study as a whole: Reports say disease-linked clones showed up significantly more in matched ankylosing spondylitis synovial fluid. Blood of patients with ankylosing spondylitis appeared to be characterized by a TCR beta motif of 8 or 9 highly homologous variants.

From the 5' RACE reads, TCRdb called clonotypes with MiXCR, one entry per CDR3 protein. Of 100,000 to 150,000 distinct CDR3 sequences listed, under 20% are singletons. This chain connects TRBV9 to TRBJ1-2; D gene uncertain. This TCR was recovered from a male donor with ankylosing spondylitis. Sequenced: blood, either unsorted or a sorted T cell fraction (not recorded which). CDR3 in DNA: TGTGCCAGCAGCGTAGTTGAGGGAGACTATGGCTACACCTTC. It is translated as CASSVVEGDYGYTF.